This TCR beta chain came from a study of OX40 agonist ivuxolimab in advanced cancers. If patients had autoimmune disease history or systemic immunosuppression, they were excluded. The ends were cut back, 0 bases at V and 3 bases at J, with 15 bases in the middle. The CDR3 length is 16 residues. Germline CDR1 SGHDT, CDR2 YYEEEE. Whole-study findings and limits: At doses 0.1 to 3.0 mg/kg, CD4+ and CD8+ clones expanded. On average, CD8+ T cells had more expanded clones than CD4+.

Data came from immunoSEQ multiplex PCR; TCRdb stores just in-frame clones and leaves some out. The sample has tens of thousands of clones, around 92% seen once. This clone has only a few counts. The antigen is undetermined. Sequencing used CD4+ or CD8+ T cells sorted from blood, obtained in a trial of the OX40 agonist ivuxolimab. The clonotype comes from an adult with an advanced solid tumor such as melanoma, head and neck, liver or kidney cancer. The chain combines TRBV5-6 with TRBJ1-2; D not resolved. The CDR3: CASSLGGGDVHYGYTF. The CDR3 DNA sequence: TGTGCCAGCAGCTTGGGGGGTGGAGATGTACACTATGGCTACACCTTC.